This T cell receptor (beta chain) was sequenced in a study of T cells after yellow fever vaccination. This clonotype was seen only a few times. Using its own MiXCR run on the 5' RACE reads, TCRdb lists one record per CDR3 protein. Counted here are under 600,000 distinct CDR3 sequences, 21% occurring once; the ten biggest clones make up around 17%. The receptor's source is a man between 18 and 29 years old who received the YFV17D yellow fever vaccine. The sample was PBMCs, taken 20 to 25 days after the first yellow fever vaccination.

The CDR3 nucleotides are TGTGCCAGCAGTTACAGGAATAATGAAAAACTGTTTTTT. It specifies CASSYRNNEKLFF. J is TRBJ1-4 and V is TRBV6-5, with D hard to call. There are 13 residues in the CDR3. Trimming removed 2 bases from V and 4 bases from J, with 5 bases in between. Germline V lookup: CDR1 MNHEY, CDR2 SVGAGI.